A selection of T cell receptor beta chains follows, all from one sample in a study of regulatory T cells in long-lasting Graves disease. TCRdb re-called the multiplex PCR reads through MiXCR, storing one row per CDR3 protein. The sample holds about 540,000 distinct CDR3 sequences, approximately 15% seen once. These data were likewise used in another study, on T cells in Graves' hyperthyroidism and ophthalmopathy.

The source material was peripheral blood mononuclear cells (PBMCs), sampled at new diagnosis, from a patient treated with antithyroid drugs. The receptors were sampled from a young man with Graves disease. Both conserved end residues are part of each CDR3. Each record gives: D gene, clone size, J gene, V gene, CDR3 DNA, CDR3 protein. A D gene is named only where the DNA matches it firmly. Clone size is shown for a subset of rows, as once, few, many or a class of expanded clone.

>-|-|TRBJ1-4|TRBV27
TGTGCCAGCAGTTTATTGGCAGGCCTTAATGAAAAACTGTTTTTT
CASSLLAGLNEKLFF
>-|many|TRBJ2-7|TRBV5-1
TGCGCCAGCAGCTTGACGACTAGCTCCTACGAGCAGTACTTC
CASSLTTSSYEQYF
>TRBD1|-|TRBJ1-3|TRBV11-1
TGTGCCAGCAGCTCGACAGGGTTCGGCACCATATATTTT
CASSSTGFGTIYF
>-|many|TRBJ2-1|TRBV12-3/TRBV12-4
TGTGCCAGCAAAAATCGGACACGATCGCAGCAGTTCTTC
CASKNRTRSQQFF
>-|many|TRBJ2-5|TRBV3-1
TGTGCCAGCAGCCAAGTTGCGCAAGAGACCCAGTACTTC
CASSQVAQETQYF
>-|-|TRBJ2-4|TRBV10-3
TGTGCCATCAGTGAGTCTCGGGGGTTCCAAAACATTCAGTACTTC
CAISESRGFQNIQYF
>TRBD1|-|TRBJ1-4|TRBV29-1
TGCAGCGTTGGGGCCGACAGGGGGGTTGAAAAACTGTTTTTT
CSVGADRGVEKLFF
>-|many|TRBJ1-5|TRBV20-1
TGCAGTGCTGCCGAGACCCTGGCGGTTGATCAGCCCCAGCATTTT
CSAAETLAVDQPQHF
>-|-|TRBJ2-4|TRBV30
TGTGCCTGGAGTGTACAGGGTCCTAGCAAAAACATTCAGTACTTC
CAWSVQGPSKNIQYF
>TRBD2|-|TRBJ2-3|TRBV7-9
TGTGCCAGCAGCTTAGTCGGCTCTAGCGGGACCCCCCGAGATACGCAGTATTTT
CASSLVGSSGTPRDTQYF
>-|-|TRBJ1-2|TRBV11-2
TGTGCCACCGGAGCTAACTATGGCTACACCTTC
CATGANYGYTF
>TRBD2|many|TRBJ2-1|TRBV2
TGTGCCAGCTCCCTAGCGGGGGGAACCTACAATGAGCAGTTCTTC
CASSLAGGTYNEQFF
>-|many|TRBJ1-1|TRBV19
TGTGCCAGTAGTTTCGATGCGGACACTGAAGCTTTCTTT
CASSFDADTEAFF
>TRBD2|many|TRBJ2-5|TRBV10-2
TGCGCCAGCAGTGACGCGGGGGGGACACCCCGGTGGACCCAGTACTTC
CASSDAGGTPRWTQYF
>-|-|TRBJ2-3|TRBV10-3
TGTGCCATCAGTTCCCGGGAAGTTGGTGGAACAGATACGCAGTATTTT
CAISSREVGGTDTQYF
>-|many|TRBJ2-3|TRBV29-1
TGCAGCTACCATGGGGGCACAGATACGCAGTATTTT
CSYHGGTDTQYF
>TRBD1|-|TRBJ2-2|TRBV9
TGTGCCAGCAGCGTAGGGCGACGGACAGGGAAATTAACCGGGGAGCTGTTTTTT
CASSVGRRTGKLTGELFF
>TRBD2|many|TRBJ2-7|TRBV6-1
TGTGCCAGCAGTGACGGGACTAGTAAAAGCGAGCAGTACTTC
CASSDGTSKSEQYF
>-|many|TRBJ2-1|TRBV6-5
TGTGCCAGCAGTTACTCGAGTGGCCCAGATGAGCAGTTCTTC
CASSYSSGPDEQFF
>TRBD1|-|TRBJ1-2|TRBV29-1
TGCAGCGTTGAAGATAGGGCAGGGGGCGGCTATGGCTACACCTTC
CSVEDRAGGGYGYTF
>-|many|TRBJ2-7|TRBV28
TGTGCCAGCAGCTCAACCGCGGACGAGCAGTACTTC
CASSSTADEQYF
>-|many|TRBJ2-3|TRBV29-1
TGCAGCGTTCAGGGTCCCAAAGGTGACTTAGATACGCAGTATTTT
CSVQGPKGDLDTQYF
>-|-|TRBJ1-2|TRBV7-9
TGTGCCAGCAGCGCCTACGCCGGGACTCTCGGACACGGCTACACCTTC
CASSAYAGTLGHGYTF